This TCR gamma chain was profiled in a study of in vitro expanded adult blood gammadelta T cells (TCRdb year 2020). At the level of the whole study: Among T cells, Vgamma9Vdelta2 cells made up between 94.4% and 100% of the sorted population, reflecting the sort purity. A few subjects were included in the TCR repertoire analysis. Cells from each donor were stimulated separately with HMBPP, zoledronate or AbnobaViscum P, and the TRG and TRD CDR3 repertoires were sequenced for each condition. The study compared the TCR repertoire of Vgamma9Vdelta2 T cells expanded in vitro with a mistletoe-extract drug against those expanded with HMBPP or zoledronate.

This clone is deemed large (0.1 to 1%). Its antigen is still unknown. Base qualities are not recorded, but no much larger clone differs from it by a single base. From the cysteine up to the phenylalanine, the CDR3 has a length of 17 residues. The CDR3 DNA has 51 bases and is translated from base 1. V is cut back by 2 bases and J by 4 bases, with 5 bases in the junction unmatched. CDR1 and CDR2 are drawn from the germline V gene (reference sequence): GITISATS, ISYDGTV. Study-level results and caveats: All repertoires were derived from in vitro expanded cultures of healthy donor cells rather than from mistletoe-treated patients. The TRDV2 repertoire shared between treatments was private to each donor, and multidimensional scaling grouped TRD repertoires by subject rather than by stimulant. CDR3 length, diversity and J usage of AbnobaViscum P-expanded Vgamma9Vdelta2 repertoires were found to be similar to those of HMBPP- and zoledronate-expanded repertoires, which suggested a polyclonal response. Top TRGV9 CDR3 clonotypes were largely public, being shared across donors and across all three stimulation conditions.

Library method: 5' RACE. For each sample, the RNeasy Micro Kit was used to extract RNA from roughly 10,000 sorted cells. Libraries were generated by template-switch reverse transcription, after which the CDR3gamma and CDR3delta regions were amplified by PCR. Sequencing of the amplicons was done on an Illumina MiSeq with the V2 300 kit, which yielded 150 bp paired-end reads. The paper's processing steps were these. FastQC version 0.11.8 was used to check read quality. Using MiXCR version 3.0.3, reads were aligned to GenBank TRG or TRD reference genes to build the CDR3 sequences. MiXCR ran with default parameters, except that TRDD assembly used 3 instead of 5 consecutive nucleotides. Repertoire analyses, including normalized Shannon-Wiener diversity, clonotype tracking and multidimensional scaling, used VDJtools version 1.2.1 with default settings. Out-of-frame CDR3 sequences and those containing stop codons were excluded from analysis. TCRdb reprocessed the public reads with the caller CATT; rows with the same DNA were merged afterwards. The authors' filters were not applied to this entry. Within this sample are hundreds of gamma-chain clones, with about 7.9% of them counted one time only. The ten top clones hold roughly 30% of the sample.

The treatment or condition label, read with the paper, signifies: AbnobaViscum Pini, a non-fermented European mistletoe (Viscum album, pine host) extract drug, around 980 ug/mL. Following expansion, live CD3+ TCRgammadelta+ Vgamma9+ Vdelta2+ T cells were FACS-sorted using a FACS Aria III. PBMC were pulsed for one day with 900 to 1,000 ug/mL AbnobaViscum P, then washed three times before expansion. Cultures were expanded for 14 days, with IL-2 replenished every 3 to 4 days. Following the one-day stimulant pulse, the cells were washed three times and then grown in medium with approximately 100 U/mL IL-2. Peripheral blood mononuclear cells were isolated by Lymphoprep gradient centrifugation and cryopreserved in liquid nitrogen before culture.

The rearrangement combines TRGV9 with TRGJP. The material was gamma-delta T cells from peripheral blood expanded in culture, obtained from an in vitro culture stimulated with Abnoba P. This clonotype originated in an adult in good health. The sequenced DNA: TGTGCCTTGTGGGAGGAAACCCAAGAGTTGGGCAAAAAAATCAAGGTATTT. Its protein product is CALWEETQELGKKIKVF.